This T cell receptor beta chain was observed in a study of T cells after yellow fever vaccination. General study results and limits: Researchers report a weaker secondary response that nonetheless peaked faster, day 5 versus 15.

This clonotype was seen only a few times. As yet, its antigen is unknown. TCRdb called the 5' RACE reads again in MiXCR, with one record for every CDR3 protein. The sample records 400,000 or so distinct CDR3 sequences, 18% being singletons. Trimming shortened V by 4 bases and J by 4 bases, and 16 bases separated the two germline ends. CDR3 length equals 16 residues. Looked up from germline, CDR1 is SEHNR and CDR2 is FQNEAQ (reference sequence). This chain joins TRBV7-9 and TRBJ2-2; tentative D call: TRBD1 (5 bases). This clonotype originated in a young man who received the YFV17D yellow fever vaccine. The specimen comprised PBMCs, sampled before the yellow fever booster vaccination. CDR3 amino acids: CASSSGMIVITGELFF. The CDR3 DNA sequence: TGTGCCAGCAGCTCAGGGATGATTGTCATCACCGGGGAGCTGTTTTTT.